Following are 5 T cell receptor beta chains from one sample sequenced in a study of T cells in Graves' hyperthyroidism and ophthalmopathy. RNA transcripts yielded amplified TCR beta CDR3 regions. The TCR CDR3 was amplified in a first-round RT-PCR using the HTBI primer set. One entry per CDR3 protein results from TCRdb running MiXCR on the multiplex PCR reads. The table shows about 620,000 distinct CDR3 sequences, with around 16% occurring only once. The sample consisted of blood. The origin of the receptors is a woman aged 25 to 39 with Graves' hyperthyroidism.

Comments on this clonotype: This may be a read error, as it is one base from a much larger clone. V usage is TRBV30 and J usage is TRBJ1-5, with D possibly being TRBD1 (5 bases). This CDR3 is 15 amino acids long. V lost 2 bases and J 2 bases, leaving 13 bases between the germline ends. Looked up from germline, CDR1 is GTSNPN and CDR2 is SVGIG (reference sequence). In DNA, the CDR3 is TGTGCCTGGAGTCCCCAGGGCCGCGGCAATCAGCCCCAGCATTTT. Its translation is CAWSPQGRGNQPQHF.

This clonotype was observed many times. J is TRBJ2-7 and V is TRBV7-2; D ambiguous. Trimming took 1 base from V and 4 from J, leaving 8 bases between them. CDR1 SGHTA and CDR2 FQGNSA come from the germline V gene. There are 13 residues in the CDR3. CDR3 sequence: CASSLGADYEQYF. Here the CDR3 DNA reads TGTGCCAGCAGCTTAGGGGCAGATTACGAGCAGTACTTC.

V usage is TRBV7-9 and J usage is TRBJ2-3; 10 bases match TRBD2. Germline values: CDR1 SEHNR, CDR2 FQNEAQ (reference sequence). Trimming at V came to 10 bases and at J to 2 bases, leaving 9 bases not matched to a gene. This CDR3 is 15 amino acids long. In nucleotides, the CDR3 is TGTGCCAACCTGAGGACTAGCGGTTACACAGATACGCAGTATTTT. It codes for CANLRTSGYTDTQYF.

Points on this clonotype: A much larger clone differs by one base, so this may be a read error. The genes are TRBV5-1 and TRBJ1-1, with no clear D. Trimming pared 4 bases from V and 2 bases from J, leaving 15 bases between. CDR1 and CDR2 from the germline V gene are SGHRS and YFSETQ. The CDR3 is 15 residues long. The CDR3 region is CASSAESYINTEAFF. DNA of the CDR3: TGCGCCAGCAGCGCCGAGTCCTATATTAACACTGAAGCTTTCTTT.

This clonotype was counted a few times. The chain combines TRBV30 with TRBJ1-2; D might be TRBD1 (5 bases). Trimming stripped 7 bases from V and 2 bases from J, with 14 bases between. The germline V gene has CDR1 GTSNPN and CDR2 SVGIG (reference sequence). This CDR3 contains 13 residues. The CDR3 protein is CAYARRGNYGYTF. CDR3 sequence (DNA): TGTGCCTACGCCCGAAGGGGCAACTATGGCTACACCTTC.